These T cell receptor beta chains were read from a single sample in a study of T cell repertoires in cytomegalovirus infection. Using its own MiXCR run on the reads, TCRdb lists one record per CDR3 protein. The sample consists of about 490,000 distinct CDR3 sequences, 10% to 12% of them appearing once. Sequencing was carried out using PBMCs. The origin of the receptors is a human donor in good health (CMV status not recorded). Some clones in this sample may be carry-over from other donors' samples. Each CDR3 is given with its conserved first and last residue. Fields, in order: clone size, D gene, J gene, V gene, CDR3 protein, CDR3 DNA. A D gene is named only where the DNA matches it firmly. Expanded clones get a size class; other rows say once, few or many, or leave the size out.

>NA|NA|TRBJ1-4|TRBV13
CASSARSPGEKLFF
TGTGCCAGCAGCGCCAGGAGTCCCGGTGAAAAACTGTTTTTT
>few|TRBD2|TRBJ2-7|TRBV4-2
CASSQAIHSTSGGSSYEQYF
TGTGCCAGCAGCCAAGCAATCCATAGTACTAGCGGGGGAAGCTCCTACGAGCAGTACTTC
>NA|TRBD1|TRBJ2-7|TRBV20-1
CSASRDRGTYEQYF
TGCAGTGCTTCCCGGGACAGGGGTACCTACGAGCAGTACTTC
>few|NA|TRBJ1-2|TRBV5-1
CASSDGTALYGYTF
TGCGCCAGCAGCGACGGGACCGCCCTATATGGCTACACCTTC
>many|TRBD1|TRBJ1-2|TRBV5-1
CASRTPGQIYGYTF
TGCGCCAGCAGAACGCCGGGACAGATCTATGGCTACACCTTC
>few|TRBD1|TRBJ2-5|TRBV2
CASRGQPSAETQYF
TGTGCCAGCAGGGGACAGCCCAGCGCAGAGACCCAGTACTTC
>few|NA|TRBJ2-5|TRBV5-6
CASSQRGGAETQYF
TGTGCCAGCAGCCAACGCGGGGGCGCGGAGACCCAGTACTTC
>many|TRBD2|TRBJ2-2|TRBV6-1
CASSGGLAGAGPTGELFF
TGTGCCAGCAGTGGGGGACTAGCGGGAGCGGGGCCCACCGGGGAGCTGTTTTTT
>many|TRBD1|TRBJ1-2|TRBV6-6
CASSTTGILLGYTF
TGTGCCAGCAGTACGACAGGGATTCTACTTGGCTACACCTTC
>many|NA|TRBJ1-6|TRBV6-6
CASSYLRQAQNSPLHF
TGTGCCAGCAGTTACCTTCGACAGGCGCAAAATTCACCCCTCCACTTT
>many|NA|TRBJ2-7|TRBV18
CASSPLNQGTAEQYF
TGTGCCAGCTCACCCCTCAACCAGGGAACGGCCGAGCAGTACTTC
>NA|TRBD1|TRBJ1-1|TRBV7-4
CASSRQGSEAFF
TGTGCCAGCAGTCGACAGGGGAGTGAAGCTTTCTTT
>few|NA|TRBJ2-2|TRBV18
CASSPTQGNTGELFF
TGTGCCAGCTCACCTACTCAGGGGAACACCGGGGAGCTGTTTTTT
>many|TRBD2|TRBJ2-2|TRBV5-1
CASSGTSGQWGELFF
TGCGCCAGCTCCGGGACTAGCGGCCAATGGGGGGAGCTGTTTTTT
>many|NA|TRBJ1-2|TRBV11-2
CASSLDSGSPYGYTF
TGTGCCAGCAGCTTGGACTCAGGGAGCCCCTATGGCTACACCTTC
>few|NA|TRBJ1-6|TRBV9
CASSVAEGYSPLHF
TGTGCCAGCAGCGTAGCGGAGGGGTATTCACCCCTCCACTTT
>NA|NA|TRBJ2-5|TRBV18
CASSPTGSKETQYF
TGTGCCAGCTCACCAACAGGCAGTAAAGAGACCCAGTACTTC
>few|NA|TRBJ2-1|TRBV3-1
CASSQEPDYPVNEQFF
TGTGCCAGCAGCCAAGAACCGGATTATCCTGTCAATGAGCAGTTCTTC
>NA|NA|TRBJ1-1|TRBV5-1
CASSLAGTGANTEAFF
TGCGCCAGCAGCTTGGCCGGAACGGGGGCGAACACTGAAGCTTTCTTT
>NA|TRBD1|TRBJ1-1|TRBV20-1
CSARERLGTGDTEAFF
TGCAGTGCTAGAGAGAGGCTCGGGACAGGGGACACTGAAGCTTTCTTT
>many|NA|TRBJ2-1|TRBV5-5
CASSWGLGNEQFF
TGTGCCAGCAGCTGGGGGCTCGGCAATGAGCAGTTCTTC
>many|TRBD2|TRBJ2-7|TRBV5-4
CASSLAGTRYHF
TGTGCCAGCAGCTTGGCCGGGACTAGGTACCACTTC
>few|TRBD1|TRBJ1-2|TRBV7-3
CASSPYQGDVGYTF
TGTGCCAGCAGCCCTTACCAGGGGGACGTCGGCTACACCTTC
>many|NA|TRBJ2-3|TRBV28
CASSSTATLRSTDTQYF
TGTGCCAGCAGTTCCACCGCGACTCTGCGTAGCACAGATACGCAGTATTTT
>NA|TRBD1|TRBJ1-4|TRBV19
CASQGDRGKLFF
TGTGCCAGTCAAGGGGACAGGGGGAAACTGTTTTTT
>many|TRBD1|TRBJ1-4|TRBV28
CASSLSPGQRNEKLFF
TGTGCCAGCAGTTTATCGCCGGGACAGCGAAATGAAAAACTGTTTTTT
>NA|NA|TRBJ2-7|TRBV6-1
CASSERWEFPYEQYF
TGTGCCAGCAGTGAAAGGTGGGAGTTCCCCTACGAGCAGTACTTC
>many|TRBD2|TRBJ2-7|TRBV30
CAWLSTSGSSYEQYF
TGTGCCTGGCTTTCTACTAGCGGGAGCTCCTACGAGCAGTACTTC
>many|NA|TRBJ1-2|TRBV10-3
CAISDKEVGAPYGYTF
TGTGCCATCAGTGATAAGGAGGTAGGGGCGCCCTATGGCTACACCTTC
>many|NA|TRBJ2-7|TRBV7-2
CASSSPEFWDYEQYF
TGTGCCAGCAGCTCCCCGGAATTTTGGGACTACGAGCAGTACTTC
>NA|TRBD1|TRBJ2-7|TRBV20-1
CSAMTGTGGSYEQYF
TGCAGTGCGATGACCGGGACAGGGGGCTCCTACGAGCAGTACTTC
>NA|NA|TRBJ2-5|TRBV5-4
CASRVGGRGETQYF
TGTGCCAGCAGAGTGGGGGGACGTGGGGAGACCCAGTACTTC
>many|NA|TRBJ2-7|TRBV12-3/TRBV12-4
CASRLRSASYEQYF
TGTGCCAGCAGGCTTAGGAGCGCCTCCTACGAGCAGTACTTC
>NA|NA|TRBJ2-1|TRBV28
CASSLRYELFF
TGTGCCAGCAGTTTAAGGTACGAGCTGTTCTTC
>NA|NA|TRBJ2-7|TRBV27
CASSPIRDVGQYF
TGTGCCAGCAGTCCAATCAGGGATGTGGGGCAGTACTTC
>NA|TRBD2|TRBJ2-4|TRBV29-1
CSVKGLARNIQYF
TGCAGCGTGAAAGGACTAGCACGGAACATTCAGTACTTC
>NA|NA|TRBJ1-1|TRBV10-3
CAIRPQRARLGNTEAFF
TGTGCCATCAGGCCCCAGAGAGCGAGGCTGGGGAACACTGAAGCTTTCTTT
>few|NA|TRBJ1-5|TRBV12-3/TRBV12-4
CASSLSQGRQPQHF
TGTGCCAGCAGTTTATCCCAGGGGCGACAGCCCCAGCATTTT
>many|TRBD1|TRBJ2-2|TRBV15
CATSRDPGMPGGGRELFF
TGTGCCACCAGCAGAGATCCCGGAATGCCAGGGGGTGGCCGGGAGCTGTTTTTT
>NA|NA|TRBJ2-1|TRBV5-6
CASSFQDYRQFF
TGTGCCAGCAGCTTCCAGGACTATCGGCAGTTCTTC
>few|NA|TRBJ1-2|TRBV28
CASSSVGRGLILGYTF
TGTGCCAGCAGTTCGGTGGGACGGGGTCTGATCCTTGGCTACACCTTC
>NA|NA|TRBJ2-7|TRBV28
CASTGGPREQYF
TGTGCCAGCACCGGAGGGCCTCGAGAGCAGTACTTC
>few|TRBD1|TRBJ1-1|TRBV20-1
CSASPGTANTEAFF
TGCAGTGCTAGCCCAGGGACAGCCAACACTGAAGCTTTCTTT
>few|TRBD2|TRBJ2-2|TRBV6-5
CASTRTSGVGGELFF
TGTGCCAGCACTAGGACTAGCGGGGTCGGCGGGGAGCTGTTTTTT